The T cell receptor (beta chain) under discussion was sequenced for a study of shared clonotypes between healthy human individuals. Study-wide findings and caveats: Blood was the only sampled material, and tissue repertoires likely differ.

There are 17 residues in the CDR3. Germline lookup yields CDR1 MNHEY and CDR2 SMNVEV (reference sequence). Losses at the gene ends were 6 bases for V and 0 bases for J; bases not matched to a gene: 12. Nashville, Tennessee was home to all donors, each a Caucasian adult. The repertoire was sequenced with immunoSEQ multiplex PCR; TCRdb's copy has only in-frame clones and lacks some. The sample includes about 2.4 million clones, approximately 93% of them seen just once. In regard to this clone: Its cognate antigen is unknown.

Material for sequencing was naive CD4+ T cells from PBMCs. Subset in this sample: CD45RA+ positively selected. This chain uses TRBV27 with TRBJ2-5; TRBD2 aligns across 8 bases. This receptor was identified in a man younger than 35 in good health. Some clones in this sample may be carry-over from other donors' samples. This CDR3 is CASRAWGGREDQETQYF. The CDR3 DNA reads as TGTGCCAGCAGGGCTTGGGGGGGGCGGGAGGACCAAGAGACCCAGTACTTC.